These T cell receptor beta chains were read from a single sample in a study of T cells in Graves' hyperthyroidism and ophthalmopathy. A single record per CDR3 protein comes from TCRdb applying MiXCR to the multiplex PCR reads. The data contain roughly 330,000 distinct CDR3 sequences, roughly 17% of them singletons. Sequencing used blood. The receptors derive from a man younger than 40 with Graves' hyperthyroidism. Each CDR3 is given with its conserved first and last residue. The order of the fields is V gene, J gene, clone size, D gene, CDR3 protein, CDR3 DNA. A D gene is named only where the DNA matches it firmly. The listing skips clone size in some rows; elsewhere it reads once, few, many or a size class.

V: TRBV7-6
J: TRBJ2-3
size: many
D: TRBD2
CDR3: CASSLEIAGALTDTQYF
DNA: TGTGCCAGCAGCTTAGAAATAGCGGGAGCACTCACAGATACGCAGTATTTT

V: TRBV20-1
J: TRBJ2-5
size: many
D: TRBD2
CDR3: CSARDIFSGSGETQYF
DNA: TGCAGTGCTAGAGATATTTTTAGCGGGAGCGGGGAGACCCAGTACTTC

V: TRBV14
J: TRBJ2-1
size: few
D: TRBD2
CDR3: CASSSRGEVNEQFF
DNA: TGTGCCAGCAGCTCCCGGGGGGAGGTCAATGAGCAGTTCTTC

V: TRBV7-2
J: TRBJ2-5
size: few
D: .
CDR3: CASSLSGGSRDTSEETQYF
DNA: TGTGCCAGCAGCCTATCAGGAGGATCCCGGGACACCTCTGAAGAGACCCAGTACTTC

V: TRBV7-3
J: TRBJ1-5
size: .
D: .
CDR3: CASSRGREQPQHF
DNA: TGTGCCAGCAGCCGGGGCAGGGAACAGCCCCAGCATTTT

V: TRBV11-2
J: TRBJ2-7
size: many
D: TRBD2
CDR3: CASTRLASDLEQYF
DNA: TGTGCCAGCACCCGACTAGCCAGCGACTTAGAGCAGTACTTC

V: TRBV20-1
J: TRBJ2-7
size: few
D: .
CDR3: CSAPLNPDGYEQYF
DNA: TGCAGTGCCCCCCTTAACCCTGATGGGTACGAGCAGTACTTC

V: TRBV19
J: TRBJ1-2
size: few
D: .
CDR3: CASSIPSGDGYTF
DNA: TGTGCCAGTAGTATCCCGAGCGGGGACGGCTACACCTTC

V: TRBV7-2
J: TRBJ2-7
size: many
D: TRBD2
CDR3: CASSYRGSGFPYEQYF
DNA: TGTGCCAGCAGCTACCGGGGTAGCGGGTTTCCCTACGAGCAGTACTTC

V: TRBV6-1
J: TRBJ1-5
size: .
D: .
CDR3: CATLTGHSNQPQHF
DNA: TGTGCCACCCTAACAGGACATAGCAATCAGCCCCAGCATTTT

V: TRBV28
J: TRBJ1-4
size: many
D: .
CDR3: CASSGGGTENEKLFF
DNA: TGTGCCAGCAGCGGGGGAGGAACAGAAAATGAAAAACTGTTTTTT

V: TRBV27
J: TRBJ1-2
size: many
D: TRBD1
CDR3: CASRPQGMGGYTF
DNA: TGTGCCAGCAGGCCACAGGGGATGGGCGGCTACACCTTC

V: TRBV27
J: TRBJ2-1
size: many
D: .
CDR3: CASSSPTASSYNEQFF
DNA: TGTGCCAGCTCATCCCCTACGGCGAGCTCCTACAATGAGCAGTTCTTC

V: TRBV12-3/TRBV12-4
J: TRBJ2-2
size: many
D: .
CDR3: CASSSSGGRGELFF
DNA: TGTGCCAGCAGTTCTAGTGGGGGGCGCGGGGAGCTGTTTTTT

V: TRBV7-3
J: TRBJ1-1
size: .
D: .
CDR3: CASSLGVGAGNTEAFF
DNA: TGTGCCAGCAGCCTGGGGGTAGGCGCTGGGAACACTGAAGCTTTCTTT

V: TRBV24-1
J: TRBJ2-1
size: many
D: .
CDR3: CATSEVGNSRDEQFF
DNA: TGTGCCACCAGTGAAGTCGGGAACAGTCGCGATGAGCAGTTCTTC

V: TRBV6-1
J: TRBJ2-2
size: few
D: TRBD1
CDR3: CASSATGGDPNTGELFF
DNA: TGTGCCAGCAGTGCGACAGGGGGGGACCCTAACACCGGGGAGCTGTTTTTT

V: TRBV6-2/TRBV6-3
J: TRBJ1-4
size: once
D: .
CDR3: CASSLAPGAEKLFF
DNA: TGTGCCAGCAGCTTGGCCCCGGGGGCTGAAAAACTGTTTTTT

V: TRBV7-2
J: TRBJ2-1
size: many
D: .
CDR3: CASSLGLGDEQFF
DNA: TGTGCCAGCAGCTTAGGTCTTGGGGATGAGCAGTTCTTC

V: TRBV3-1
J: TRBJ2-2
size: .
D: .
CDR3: CASSRRDFSGELFF
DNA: TGTGCCAGCAGCCGCCGGGACTTCTCCGGGGAGCTGTTTTTT

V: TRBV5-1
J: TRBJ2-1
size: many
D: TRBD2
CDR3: CASSSREREEGRSYNEQFF
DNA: TGCGCCAGCAGCTCCCGGGAGCGGGAGGAGGGGAGGTCCTACAATGAGCAGTTCTTC

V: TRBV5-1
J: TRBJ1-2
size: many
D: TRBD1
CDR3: CASSFHPGQISYGYTF
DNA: TGCGCCAGCAGCTTCCATCCGGGACAGATAAGCTATGGCTACACCTTC

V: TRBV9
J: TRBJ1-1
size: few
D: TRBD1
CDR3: CASSRLQGLGTEAFF
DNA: TGTGCCAGCAGCCGTTTACAGGGGTTGGGCACTGAAGCTTTCTTT

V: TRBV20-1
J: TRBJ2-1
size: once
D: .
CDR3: CSVRDRSYNEQFF
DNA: TGCAGTGTTCGAGATCGCTCCTACAATGAGCAGTTCTTC

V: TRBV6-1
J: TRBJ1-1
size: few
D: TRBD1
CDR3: CASTLRGGAGTEAFF
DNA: TGTGCCAGCACCCTCAGGGGGGGCGCAGGCACTGAAGCTTTCTTT

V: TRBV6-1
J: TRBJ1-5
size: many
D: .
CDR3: CASSYQASNQPQHF
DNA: TGTGCCAGCAGTTATCAGGCTAGCAATCAGCCCCAGCATTTT

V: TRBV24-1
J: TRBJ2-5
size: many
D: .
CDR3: CATSDSLGQETQYF
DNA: TGTGCCACCAGTGATTCCCTCGGACAAGAGACCCAGTACTTC

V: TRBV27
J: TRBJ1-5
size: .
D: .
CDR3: CASSERPRNQPQHF
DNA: TGTGCCAGCAGTGAAAGACCACGAAATCAGCCCCAGCATTTT

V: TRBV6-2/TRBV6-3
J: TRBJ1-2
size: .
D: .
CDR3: CASSYSRRNYGYTF
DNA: TGTGCCAGCAGTTACTCGCGGCGGAACTATGGCTACACCTTC

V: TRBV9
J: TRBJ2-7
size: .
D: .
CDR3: CASSPVGGAAYEQYF
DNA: TGTGCCAGCAGCCCTGTGGGAGGAGCCGCCTACGAGCAGTACTTC